A single sample gave rise to the 21 T cell receptor beta chains below, sequenced in a study of blood T cell repertoires in COVID-19 (dated by TCRdb to 2020 to 2022). Library creation used the immunoSEQ multiplex PCR assay. In its TCRdb copy, this immuneACCESS table keeps in-frame sequences only and misses some clones. Where compared with another copy, unresolved V genes explain less than half of these, and the others have no known cause. The sample yields about 120,000 clones; less than 90% were counted once. The leading ten clones occupy about 4% of the sample. Sequencing input: PBMCs or T cells enriched from blood (not recorded which). Receptor source: a woman aged 25-40 years who had recovered from COVID-19.

The chain has TRBV6-2 or TRBV6-3 and TRBJ2-1; D is perhaps TRBD1 (5 bases). This CDR3 spans 17 amino acids. Trimming stripped 4 bases from V and 6 bases from J, with 22 bases between. The V gene's germline CDR1 is MNHEY and CDR2 SVGEGT. CDR3 sequence reads: CASSSIRPGLRGNEQFF. CDR3 bases: TGTGCCAGCAGTTCCATTCGACCAGGGCTAAGGGGCAATGAGCAGTTCTTC.

The V call is TRBV6-5, the J call TRBJ1-2; D is perhaps TRBD1 (5 bases). Germline V gene data show CDR1 as MNHEY and CDR2 as SVGAGI. The CDR3 runs to 13 residues. Trimming cost V 7 bases and J 5 bases, with 14 bases left between them. The CDR3 region is CASTGGTAYGYTF. The DNA of the CDR3 is TGTGCCAGCACCGGAGGGACGGCTTATGGCTACACCTTC.

This clone appeared once. The chain links TRBV5-1 to TRBJ2-1; 13 nucleotides line up with TRBD2. Germline V gene data show CDR1 as SGHRS and CDR2 as YFSETQ. The J segment lost 9 bases and the V segment lost 7 bases, leaving 10 bases of the junction unmatched. CDR3 size: 15 residues. CDR3 sequence (DNA): TGCGCCAGCGGACCAAGACTAGCGGGAGGTCTTGAGCAGTTCTTC. As protein: CASGPRLAGGLEQFF.

The chain combines TRBV3-1 (or the pseudogene TRBV3-2) with TRBJ2-6; 11 bases line up with TRBD2. The CDR3 is 17 amino acids. Germline values: CDR1 LGHDT, CDR2 YNNKEL (reference sequence). Germline trimming cut 7 bases from V and 2 bases from J; bases unmatched to any gene: 7. This chain's CDR3 is CASKSLAGGTGANVLTF. For the CDR3, the DNA is TGTGCCAGCAAGTCGCTAGCGGGAGGTACTGGGGCCAACGTCCTGACTTTC.

The gene calls are TRBV19 and TRBJ1-2; unclear D gene. The CDR3 is 15 residues long. Trimming removed 4 bases at V and 3 bases at J, with 15 bases between. Germline CDR1 is LNHDA and CDR2 is SQIVND (reference sequence). The CDR3 region has the DNA TGTGCCAGTAGTAAACCCGCGAAGGGAGACTATGGCTACACCTTC. This sequence encodes CASSKPAKGDYGYTF. Complete variable domain (other parts from reference TRBV19 and TRBJ1-2): DGGITQSPKYLFRKEGQNVTLSCEQNLNHDAMYWYRQDPGQGLRLIYYSQIVNDFQKGDIAEGYSVSREKKESFPLTVTSAQKNPTAFYLCASSKPAKGDYGYTFGSGTRLTVV.

The chain is built from TRBV30 and TRBJ1-4; possibly TRBD1 for D (5 bases). Per the germline V gene, CDR1 is GTSNPN and CDR2 is SVGIG (reference sequence). Trimming removed 7 bases from V and 1 base from J, with 10 bases in between. The CDR3 has 13 residues. CDR3 sequence (DNA): TGTGCCTCAAGACAGAGAACTAATGAAAAACTGTTTTTT. Its protein product is CASRQRTNEKLFF.

This clone occurred a few times. The V gene is TRBV5-1, the J gene TRBJ1-1; D remains unclear. Germline V gene data show CDR1 as SGHRS and CDR2 as YFSETQ. This CDR3 has 14 amino acids. Trimming pared 2 bases from V and 4 bases from J, leaving 12 bases between. CDR3 in amino acids: CASSFEDLSTEAFF. DNA of the CDR3: TGCGCCAGCAGCTTCGAGGATTTAAGCACTGAAGCTTTCTTT.

This chain links TRBV2 with TRBJ2-7; D remains ambiguous. V lost 6 bases to trimming and J lost 3 bases, with 18 bases between them. The germline CDR1 and CDR2 sequences are SNHLY and FYNNEI. This CDR3 region has 15 residues. DNA of the CDR3: TGTGCCAGCAGGAGCCCCCGGTCCGGTTACTACGAGCAGTACTTC. Its translation is CASRSPRSGYYEQYF.

Worth noting for this clone: Sequence at one end of the junction differs from germline and may be a read error. This chain uses TRBV5-1 with TRBJ2-3; a possible D gene is TRBD1 (7 bases). The CDR3 covers 15 residues. Germline V gene lookup returns CDR1 SGHRS and CDR2 YFSETQ. This chain's CDR3 is CASSEDRSGAPGADF. CDR3 nucleotide sequence: TGCGCCAGCAGCGAGGACAGGTCGGGGGCCCCGGGGGCGGATTTT.

The chain recombines TRBV7-2 with TRBJ2-5, with TRBD2 matching over 8 bases. CDR1 and CDR2 from the germline V gene are SGHTA and FQGNSA. V lost 3 bases, J lost 5 bases, and 5 bases stayed unmatched. The CDR3 runs to 14 residues. The DNA of the CDR3 is TGTGCCAGCAGCTTGGGGGGCGGGGGGGAGACCCAGTACTTC. Its protein product is CASSLGGGGETQYF.

The CDR3 nucleotides read TGTGCCAGCAGCTTGGCGGGGGGCTCGACAGATACGCAGTATTTT. It yields the protein CASSLAGGSTDTQYF. This rearrangement joins TRBV5-8 to TRBJ2-3; D is possibly TRBD2 (7 bases). Germline-derived CDR1 and CDR2 are SGHTS and YDEGEE. The CDR3 extends over 15 amino acids. V lost 0 bases and J 3 bases, leaving 11 bases between the germline ends. The variable domain in full, completed from reference TRBV5-8 and TRBJ2-3, reads EAGVTQSPTHLIKTRGQQATLRCSPISGHTSVYWYQQALGLGLQFLLWYDEGEERNRGNFPPRFSGRQFPNYSSELNVNALELEDSALYLCASSLAGGSTDTQYFGPGTRLTVL.

V is TRBV2 and J is TRBJ1-5, with D hard to call. The CDR3 is 13 amino acids. V lost 8 bases, J lost 4 bases, and 12 bases lay in between. Germline CDR1 SNHLY, CDR2 FYNNEI. The CDR3 DNA reads as TGTGCCAGCCGAATCGAGGCAAATCAGCCCCAGCATTTT. This codes for CASRIEANQPQHF.

J is TRBJ2-7 and V is TRBV6-1, with 9 bases identical to TRBD2. V gave up 0 bases and J gave up 2 bases; unmatched junction bases: 8. This CDR3 is 17 amino acids long. CDR1 MNHNS and CDR2 SASEGT come from the germline V gene. CDR3 in DNA: TGTGCCAGCAGTGAAGCGCGGCTAGCGGGACGACCCTACGAGCAGTACTTC. Protein sequence: CASSEARLAGRPYEQYF.

Only a few counts were recorded for this clone. The chain carries TRBV18 and TRBJ2-2; 7 positions match TRBD2. This CDR3 comprises 14 residues. Trimming removed 4 bases from V and 5 bases from J; junction bases left unmatched: 4. Germline-derived CDR1 and CDR2 are KGHSH and LQKENI. The CDR3 protein is CASSRREGTGELFF. The CDR3 nucleotides are TGTGCCAGCTCACGAAGGGAGGGAACCGGGGAGCTGTTTTTT. Based on the CDR3 plus reference TRBV18 and TRBJ2-2, the full variable domain is NAGVMQNPRHLVRRRGQEARLRCSPMKGHSHVYWYRQLPEEGLKFMVYLQKENIIDESGMPKERFSAEFPKEGPSILRIQQVVRGDSAAYFCASSRREGTGELFFGEGSRLTVL.

This rearrangement joins TRBV6-1 to TRBJ2-1, with TRBD1 matching 7 bases. CDR1 is MNHNS and CDR2 is SASEGT in the germline V gene. CDR3 size: 13 residues. Trimming took 3 bases from V and 9 from J; bases not matched to a gene: 5. CDR3 sequence: CASSDNRGGEQFF. The CDR3 DNA reads TGTGCCAGCAGTGATAACAGGGGTGGTGAGCAGTTCTTC.

This chain joins TRBV28 and TRBJ1-2, with TRBD1 as a possible D gene (6 bases). Trimming left V 5 bases short and J 2 bases short, with 15 bases between. The CDR3 spans 15 residues. CDR1 MDHEN and CDR2 SYDVKM come from the germline V gene. The DNA for the CDR3 is TGTGCCAGCAGTACCGGACAGACTCCCAACTATGGCTACACCTTC. It encodes CASSTGQTPNYGYTF.

The chain joins TRBV6-6 to TRBJ1-2; D is possibly TRBD1 (6 bases). Trimming took 5 bases from V and 2 from J, leaving 12 bases between them. The CDR3 is 14 amino acids. The germline gives CDR1 MNHNY, CDR2 SVGAGI (reference sequence). CDR3 sequence reads: CASSREGVNYGYTF. As DNA, the CDR3 is TGTGCCAGCAGTCGCGAGGGGGTAAACTATGGCTACACCTTC.

This clone was recorded once. The chain combines TRBV4-3 with TRBJ1-3; no definite D call. The germline V gene encodes CDR1 LGHNA and CDR2 YSLEER. The V gene lost 0 bases and the J gene lost 0 bases, with 6 bases spanning the gap. The CDR3 has 15 residues. The chain's CDR3 is CASSQDRGSGNTIYF. The CDR3 DNA follows: TGCGCCAGCAGCCAAGACCGGGGCTCTGGAAACACCATATATTTT.

In DNA form, the CDR3 reads TGTGCCAGCAGCTCCCTACGTGGGGAGGGCACAGATACGCAGTATTTT. It yields the protein CASSSLRGEGTDTQYF. This chain uses TRBV7-2 with TRBJ2-3, with D possibly being TRBD2 (6 bases). Trimming cost V 4 bases and J 1 base, with 15 bases left between them. Germline values: CDR1 SGHTA, CDR2 FQGNSA. CDR3 length: 16 amino acids.

The rearrangement links TRBV24-1 to TRBJ2-1; 9 bases fit TRBD1. The V segment lost 7 bases and the J segment 1 base; nucleotides outside the gene matches: 1. Germline V gene sequence: CDR1 KGHDR, CDR2 SFDVKD. The CDR3 length is 14 residues. CDR3 bases: TGTGCCACCAGGGGGACAGGGTCCTACAATGAGCAGTTCTTC. Protein sequence: CATRGTGSYNEQFF.

The rearrangement uses TRBV7-2 and TRBJ2-7; 7 bases agree with TRBD1. With V trimmed by 3 bases and J by 0 bases, 5 bases remained unmatched. The germline V gene encodes CDR1 SGHTA and CDR2 FQGNSA. The CDR3 has 15 residues. Written as DNA, the CDR3 is TGTGCCAGCAGCTTCCCGGGACAGCGCTCCTACGAGCAGTACTTC. Translating gives CASSFPGQRSYEQYF.